This T cell receptor (beta chain) appears in the sequencing data of a study of somatic mutations in cytotoxic T cells in rheumatoid arthritis. Study as a whole: Prior to any treatment and right after diagnosis, patient blood (less than 34 ml EDTA) was drawn.

Once isolated by positive magnetic bead selection, the CD4+ and CD8+ cells had their purity checked by flow cytometry. Unmatched junction bases numbered 17, after V lost 4 bases and J lost 8 bases. Germline V gene lookup returns CDR1 PRHDT and CDR2 FYEKMQ (reference sequence). The CDR3 covers 17 residues. A few counts support this clone. The antigen is undetermined. Whole-study findings and limits: Age-matched healthy controls and rheumatoid arthritis patients had CD8+ T-cell clonality that did not differ significantly. The modest underrepresentation of TRBV07 observed in rheumatoid arthritis patients was not subjected to multiple-comparison adjustment.

Data came from immunoSEQ multiplex PCR; TCRdb stores just in-frame clones and leaves some out. The top ten clones hold roughly 16% of a sample with around 6,800 clones, about 70% of them seen once. The chain uses TRBV13 and TRBJ1-2, with 9 nucleotides matching TRBD1. Sequenced: CD8+ T cells sorted from blood. This sequence originates from an adult with rheumatoid arthritis. The CDR3 DNA sequence: TGTGCCAGCAGCTCCCCGGGACAGGGCACCCTCCTGAGGGGCTACACCTTC. Translation gives CASSSPGQGTLLRGYTF.